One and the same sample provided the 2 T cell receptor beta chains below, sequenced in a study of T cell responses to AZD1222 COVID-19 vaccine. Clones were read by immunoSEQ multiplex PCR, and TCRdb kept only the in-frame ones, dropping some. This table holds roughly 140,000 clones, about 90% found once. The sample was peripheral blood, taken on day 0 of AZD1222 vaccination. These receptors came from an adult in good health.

The CDR3 region is CASSLRGPGDTEAFF. CDR3 DNA: TGTGCCAGCAGTCTCAGGGGGCCAGGGGACACTGAAGCTTTCTTT. This rearrangement joins TRBV28 to TRBJ1-1, with 8 bases that match TRBD1. The CDR3 has 15 amino acids. Germline trimming cut 5 bases from V and 3 bases from J; bases unmatched to any gene: 8. Germline assignment: CDR1 MDHEN and CDR2 SYDVKM.

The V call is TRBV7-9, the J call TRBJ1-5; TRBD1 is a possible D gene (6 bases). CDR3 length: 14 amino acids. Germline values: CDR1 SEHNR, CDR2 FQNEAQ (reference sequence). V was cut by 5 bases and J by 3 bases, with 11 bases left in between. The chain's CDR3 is CASSGGGLNQPQHF. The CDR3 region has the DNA TGTGCCAGCAGCGGGGGCGGTCTCAATCAGCCCCAGCATTTT. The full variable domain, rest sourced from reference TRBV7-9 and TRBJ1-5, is DTGVSQNPRHKITKRGQNVTFRCDPISEHNRLYWYRQTLGQGPEFLTYFQNEAQLEKSRLLSDRFSAERPKGSFSTLEIQRTEQGDSAMYLCASSGGGLNQPQHFGDGTRLSIL.